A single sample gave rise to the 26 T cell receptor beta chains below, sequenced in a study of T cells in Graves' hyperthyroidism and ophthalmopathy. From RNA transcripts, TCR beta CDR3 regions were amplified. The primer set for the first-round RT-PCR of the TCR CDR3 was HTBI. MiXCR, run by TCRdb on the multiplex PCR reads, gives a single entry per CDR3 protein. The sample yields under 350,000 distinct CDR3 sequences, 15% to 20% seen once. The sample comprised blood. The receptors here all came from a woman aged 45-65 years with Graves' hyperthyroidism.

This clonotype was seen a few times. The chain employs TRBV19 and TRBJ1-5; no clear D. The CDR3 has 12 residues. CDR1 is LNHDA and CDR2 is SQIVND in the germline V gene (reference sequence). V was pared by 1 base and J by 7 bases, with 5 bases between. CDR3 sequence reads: CASSIGEQPQHF. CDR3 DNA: TGTGCCAGTAGTATAGGAGAACAGCCCCAGCATTTT.

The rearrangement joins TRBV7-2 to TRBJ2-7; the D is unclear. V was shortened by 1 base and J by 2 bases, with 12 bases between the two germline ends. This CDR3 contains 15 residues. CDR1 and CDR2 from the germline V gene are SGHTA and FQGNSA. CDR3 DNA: TGTGCCAGCAGCTTAGGGGGTCAGATTGCCTACGAGCAGTACTTC. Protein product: CASSLGGQIAYEQYF.

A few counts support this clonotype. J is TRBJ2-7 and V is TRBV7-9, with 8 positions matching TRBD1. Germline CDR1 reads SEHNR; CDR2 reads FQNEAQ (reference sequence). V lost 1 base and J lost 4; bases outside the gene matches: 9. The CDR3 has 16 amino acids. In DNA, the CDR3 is TGTGCCAGCAGCTTAGACGGCGGGACAGGAGTTTACGAGCAGTACGTC. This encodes CASSLDGGTGVYEQYV.

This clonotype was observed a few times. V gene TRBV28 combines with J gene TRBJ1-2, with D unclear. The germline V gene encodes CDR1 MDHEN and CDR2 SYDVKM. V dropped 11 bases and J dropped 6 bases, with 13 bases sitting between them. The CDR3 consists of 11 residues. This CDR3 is CAGNTIHGYTF. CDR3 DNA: TGTGCCGGCAACACAATTCATGGCTACACCTTC.

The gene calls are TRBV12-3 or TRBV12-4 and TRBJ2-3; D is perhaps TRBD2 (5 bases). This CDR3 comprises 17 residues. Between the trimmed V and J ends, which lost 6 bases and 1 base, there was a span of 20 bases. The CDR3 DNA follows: TGTGCCAGCAGCACTACCGCTAGCATGCTCCGCACAGATACGCAGTATTTT. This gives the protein CASSTTASMLRTDTQYF.

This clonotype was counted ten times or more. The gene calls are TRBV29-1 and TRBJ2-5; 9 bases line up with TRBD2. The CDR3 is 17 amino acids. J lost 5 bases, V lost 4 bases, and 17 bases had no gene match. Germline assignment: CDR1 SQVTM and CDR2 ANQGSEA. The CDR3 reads CSVGSRGGGRALETQYF. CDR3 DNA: TGCAGCGTTGGATCGAGGGGCGGCGGGAGGGCCTTGGAGACCCAGTACTTC. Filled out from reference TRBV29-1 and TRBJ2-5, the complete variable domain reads SAVISQKPSRDICQRGTSLTIQCQVDSQVTMMFWYRQQPGQSLTLIATANQGSEATYESGFVIDKFPISRPNLTFSTLTVSNMSPEDSSIYLCSVGSRGGGRALETQYFGPGTRLLVL.

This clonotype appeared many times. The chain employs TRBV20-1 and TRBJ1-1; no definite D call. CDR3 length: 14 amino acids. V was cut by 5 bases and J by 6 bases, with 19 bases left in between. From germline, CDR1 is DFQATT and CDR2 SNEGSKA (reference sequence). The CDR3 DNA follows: TGCAGTGCTGAAGCAGGTCCTTACCGCCCTGAAGCTTTCTTT. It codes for CSAEAGPYRPEAFF.

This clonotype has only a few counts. CDR3 residues: CSASREGQAAYGYTF. The CDR3 bases are TGCAGTGCTAGCCGAGAGGGACAGGCCGCCTATGGCTACACCTTC. The chain couples TRBV20-1 to TRBJ1-2, with TRBD1 matching over 8 bases. CDR1 DFQATT and CDR2 SNEGSKA come from the germline V gene (reference sequence). The CDR3 spans 15 residues. J lost 4 bases, V lost 3 bases, and 10 bases had no gene match.

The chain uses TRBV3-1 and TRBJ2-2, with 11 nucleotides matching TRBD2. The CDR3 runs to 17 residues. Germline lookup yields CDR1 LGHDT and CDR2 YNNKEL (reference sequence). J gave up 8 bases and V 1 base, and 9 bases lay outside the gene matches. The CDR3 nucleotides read TGTGCCAGCAGCCAAGTTACTAGCGGGAGCACACAGGGGGAGCTGTTTTTT. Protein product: CASSQVTSGSTQGELFF.

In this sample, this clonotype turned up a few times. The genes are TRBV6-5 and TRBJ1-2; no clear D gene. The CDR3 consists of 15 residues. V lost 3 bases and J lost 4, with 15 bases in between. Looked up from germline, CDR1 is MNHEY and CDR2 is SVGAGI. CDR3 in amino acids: CASSYSAYSSYGYTF. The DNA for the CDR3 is TGTGCCAGCAGTTATTCAGCCTATTCATCCTATGGCTACACCTTC.

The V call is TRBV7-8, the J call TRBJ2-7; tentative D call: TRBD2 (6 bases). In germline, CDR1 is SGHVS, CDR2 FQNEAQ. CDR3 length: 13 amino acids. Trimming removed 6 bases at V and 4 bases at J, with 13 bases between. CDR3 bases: TGTGCCAGCAGACGGGACTTGACTTACGAGCAGTACTTC. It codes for CASRRDLTYEQYF.

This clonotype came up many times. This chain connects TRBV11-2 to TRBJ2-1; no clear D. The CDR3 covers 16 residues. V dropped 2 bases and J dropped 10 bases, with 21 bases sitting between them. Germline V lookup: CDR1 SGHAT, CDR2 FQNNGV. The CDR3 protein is CASSLFLIPSEGEQFF. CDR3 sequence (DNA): TGTGCCAGCAGCTTATTTCTTATCCCCAGCGAAGGCGAGCAGTTCTTC.

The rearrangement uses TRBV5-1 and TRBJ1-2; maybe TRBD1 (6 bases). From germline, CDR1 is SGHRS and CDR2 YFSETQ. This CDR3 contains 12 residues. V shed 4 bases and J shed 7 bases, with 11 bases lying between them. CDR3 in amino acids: CASSPNRAGYTF. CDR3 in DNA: TGCGCCAGCAGCCCGAACAGGGCTGGCTACACCTTC.

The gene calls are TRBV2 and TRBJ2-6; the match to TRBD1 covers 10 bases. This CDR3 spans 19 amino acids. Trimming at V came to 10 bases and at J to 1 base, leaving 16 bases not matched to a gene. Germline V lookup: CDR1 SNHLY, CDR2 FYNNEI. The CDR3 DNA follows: TGTGCCACCTCGCAACCGGGACAGGGGATAAATTCTGGGGCCAACGTCCTGACTTTC. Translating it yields CATSQPGQGINSGANVLTF.

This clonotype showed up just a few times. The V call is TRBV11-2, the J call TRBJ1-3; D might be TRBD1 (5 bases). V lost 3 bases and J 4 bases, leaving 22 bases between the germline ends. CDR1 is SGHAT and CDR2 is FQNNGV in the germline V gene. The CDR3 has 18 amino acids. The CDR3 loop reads CASSLIPNALGVGNTIYF. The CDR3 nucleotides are TGTGCCAGCAGCTTGATCCCAAACGCTTTAGGGGTGGGAAACACCATATATTTT.

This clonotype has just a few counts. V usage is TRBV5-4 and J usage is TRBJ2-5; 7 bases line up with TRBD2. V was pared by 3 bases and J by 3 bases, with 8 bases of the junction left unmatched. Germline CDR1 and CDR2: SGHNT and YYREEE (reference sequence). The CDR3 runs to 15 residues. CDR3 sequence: CASSSWAGEEETQYF. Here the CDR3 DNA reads TGTGCCAGCAGCTCGTGGGCGGGAGAGGAAGAGACCCAGTACTTC.

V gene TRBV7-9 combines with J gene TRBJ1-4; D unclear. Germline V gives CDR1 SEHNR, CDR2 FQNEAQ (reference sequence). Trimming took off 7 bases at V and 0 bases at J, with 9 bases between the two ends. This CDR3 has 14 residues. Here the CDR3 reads CASTLDATNEKLFF. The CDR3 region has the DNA TGTGCCAGCACCCTGGATGCAACTAATGAAAAACTGTTTTTT.

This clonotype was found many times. The CDR3: CASSLGRYNEQFF. The CDR3 DNA sequence: TGTGCCAGCAGCTTGGGACGATACAATGAGCAGTTCTTC. The rearrangement links TRBV11-2 to TRBJ2-1, with D perhaps being TRBD1 or TRBD2 (5 bases each). The CDR3 extends over 13 amino acids. Germline CDR1 and CDR2: SGHAT and FQNNGV. V was clipped by 3 bases and J by 4 bases, with 7 bases between them.

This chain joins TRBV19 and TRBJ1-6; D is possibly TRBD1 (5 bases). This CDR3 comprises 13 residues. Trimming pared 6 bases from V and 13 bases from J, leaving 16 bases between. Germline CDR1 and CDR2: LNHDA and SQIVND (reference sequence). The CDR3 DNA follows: TGTGCCAGTAGCACCCCTGGGGGTGCGCCCCTCCACTTT. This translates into CASSTPGGAPLHF.

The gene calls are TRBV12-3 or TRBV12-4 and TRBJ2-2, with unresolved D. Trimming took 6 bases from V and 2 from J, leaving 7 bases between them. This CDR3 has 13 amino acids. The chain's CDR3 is CASSSTNTGELFF. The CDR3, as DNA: TGTGCCAGCAGCAGTACAAACACCGGGGAGCTGTTTTTT.

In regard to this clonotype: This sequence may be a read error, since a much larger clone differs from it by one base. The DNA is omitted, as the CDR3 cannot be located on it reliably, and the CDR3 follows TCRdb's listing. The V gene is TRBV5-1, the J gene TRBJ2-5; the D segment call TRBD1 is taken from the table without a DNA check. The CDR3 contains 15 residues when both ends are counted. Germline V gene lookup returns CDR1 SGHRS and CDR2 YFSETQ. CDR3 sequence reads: CASSSSAGGYETQYF.

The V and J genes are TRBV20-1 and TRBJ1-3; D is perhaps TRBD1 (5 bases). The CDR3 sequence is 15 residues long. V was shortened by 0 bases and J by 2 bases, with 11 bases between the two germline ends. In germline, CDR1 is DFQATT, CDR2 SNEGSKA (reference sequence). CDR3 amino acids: CSARDNRLTGNTIYF. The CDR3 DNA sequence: TGCAGTGCTAGAGATAACAGGTTGACTGGAAACACCATATATTTT.

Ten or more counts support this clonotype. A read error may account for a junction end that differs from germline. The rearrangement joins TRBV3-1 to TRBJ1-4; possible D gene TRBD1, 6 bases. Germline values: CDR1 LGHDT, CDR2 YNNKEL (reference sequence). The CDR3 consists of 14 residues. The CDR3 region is CASSPGGAGEKLVF. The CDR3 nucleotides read TGTGCCAGCAGCCCCGGGGGGGCAGGGGAAAAACTGGTTTTT.

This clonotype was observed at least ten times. Here the CDR3 reads CASSTGQGGDQPQHF. Written as DNA, the CDR3 is TGTGCCAGCAGTACAGGACAGGGAGGAGATCAGCCCCAGCATTTT. This chain uses TRBV28 with TRBJ1-5; 8 nucleotides align to TRBD1. Germline trimming cut 5 bases from V and 5 bases from J; bases unmatched to any gene: 8. From germline, CDR1 is MDHEN and CDR2 SYDVKM. This CDR3 has 15 residues.

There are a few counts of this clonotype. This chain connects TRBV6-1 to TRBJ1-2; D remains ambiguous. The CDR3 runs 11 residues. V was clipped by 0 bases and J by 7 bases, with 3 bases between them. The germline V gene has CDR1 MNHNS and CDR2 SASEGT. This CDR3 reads CASSEAGGYTF. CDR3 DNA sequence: TGTGCCAGCAGTGAAGCCGGTGGCTACACCTTC.

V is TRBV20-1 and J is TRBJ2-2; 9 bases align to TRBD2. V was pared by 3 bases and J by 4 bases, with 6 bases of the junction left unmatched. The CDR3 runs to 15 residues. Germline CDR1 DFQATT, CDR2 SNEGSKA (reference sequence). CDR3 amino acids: CSASRLAASTGELFF. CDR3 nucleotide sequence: TGCAGTGCTAGTCGACTAGCGGCGAGCACCGGGGAGCTGTTTTTT.